The next 20 T cell receptor beta chains were all read from a single sample in a study of a mutant IDH1 vaccine in newly diagnosed glioma. The assay was immunoSEQ multiplex PCR, and TCRdb's table has in-frame clones only and misses some. The data hold 45,000 to 60,000 clones, with over 75% observed a single time. Specified time point: week 5, during vaccination. Mutant IDH1 20-mer peptide, at 300 ug, made up each vaccine dose, with topical imiquimod. These TCRs' antigens remain unknown. Sequenced here: PBMCs, sampled from a glioma patient whose treatment included an IDH1 peptide vaccine. These TCRs come from a man aged 45-60 years with glioma.

The J gene is TRBJ1-6, the V gene TRBV5-8, with 8 bases matching TRBD1. After removal of 3 bases from V and 6 bases from J, the junction contained 2 bases not matched to a gene. The CDR3 contains 14 residues. The germline V gene has CDR1 SGHTS and CDR2 YDEGEE. This CDR3 is CASSWTGFNSPLHF. The CDR3 DNA sequence: TGTGCCAGCAGCTGGACAGGGTTTAATTCACCCCTCCACTTT.

V usage is TRBV7-9 and J usage is TRBJ2-5; no definite D call. V was pared by 1 base and J by 2 bases, with 8 bases between. The germline V gene has CDR1 SEHNR and CDR2 FQNEAQ (reference sequence). This CDR3 region has 14 residues. The chain's CDR3 is CASSLDLQQETQYF. The CDR3, as DNA: TGTGCCAGCAGCTTAGATTTACAACAAGAGACCCAGTACTTC.

This sequence joins TRBV19 and TRBJ2-1; 15 nucleotides match TRBD2. This CDR3 has 19 residues. Losses at the gene ends were 6 bases for V and 0 bases for J; bases not matched to a gene: 9. From germline, CDR1 is LNHDA and CDR2 SQIVND (reference sequence). The CDR3 protein is CASSSVGLAGGPSYNEQFF. CDR3 DNA sequence: TGTGCCAGTAGCTCAGTGGGACTAGCGGGGGGTCCCTCCTACAATGAGCAGTTCTTC.

Of note for this clone: At one boundary the junction diverges from the germline segment, which might be a read error. This sequence joins TRBV4-3 and TRBJ1-2; D unresolved. The germline V gene has CDR1 LGHNA and CDR2 YSLEER. There are 14 residues in the CDR3. This chain's CDR3 is CASSQETGGYGHTF. DNA of the CDR3: TGCGCCAGCAGCCAAGAAACCGGAGGGTATGGCCACACCTTC.

The J gene is TRBJ2-7, the V gene TRBV5-1, with TRBD1 matching over 7 bases. The CDR3 has 15 amino acids. Germline-derived CDR1 and CDR2 are SGHRS and YFSETQ. After removal of 2 bases from V and 1 base from J, the junction contained 6 bases not matched to a gene. Here the CDR3 reads CASSFSTGLSYEQYF. The CDR3 nucleotides read TGCGCCAGCAGCTTTTCGACAGGGCTTTCCTACGAGCAGTACTTC. The full variable domain, rest sourced from reference TRBV5-1 and TRBJ2-7, is KAGVTQTPRYLIKTRGQQVTLSCSPISGHRSVSWYQQTPGQGLQFLFEYFSETQRNKGNFPGRFSGRQFSNSRSEMNVSTLELGDSALYLCASSFSTGLSYEQYFGPGTRLTVT.

This clone was recorded once. The chain couples TRBV20-1 to TRBJ1-2; D is possibly TRBD1 (5 bases). Germline CDR1 DFQATT, CDR2 SNEGSKA (reference sequence). The CDR3 has 11 amino acids. The V end was cut by 1 base, the J end by 8 bases, with 8 bases between. For the CDR3, the DNA is TGCAGTGCTAGAGGGCAGGGAGGCTACACCTTC. This gives the protein CSARGQGGYTF.

This clone is classed as medium-sized. V is TRBV27 and J is TRBJ2-1; 7 bases are shared with TRBD1. The V segment lost 5 bases and the J segment 7 bases; nucleotides outside the gene matches: 11. CDR1 is MNHEY and CDR2 is SMNVEV in the germline V gene (reference sequence). The CDR3 is made up of 15 amino acids. CDR3 loop: CASSPRQGYRNEQFF. In DNA form, the CDR3 reads TGTGCCAGCAGTCCCCGACAGGGTTACCGAAATGAGCAGTTCTTC.

The CDR3 reads CASSTLGAGTYEQYF. The CDR3 DNA is TGTGCCAGCAGCACCCTCGGGGCAGGAACCTACGAGCAGTACTTC. The chain links TRBV13 to TRBJ2-7; either TRBD1 or TRBD2 may fit D (5 bases each). The V and J ends lost 5 bases and 2 bases respectively, with 16 bases between them. The CDR3 spans 15 residues. Per germline, CDR1 PRHDT and CDR2 FYEKMQ (reference sequence).

This clone was observed a single time. The chain carries TRBV6-5 and TRBJ2-5; the D is unclear. The germline V gene encodes CDR1 MNHEY and CDR2 SVGAGI. Trimming took 2 bases from V and 9 from J, leaving 7 bases between them. CDR3 length: 11 residues. The CDR3 region is CASSYPGAQYF. The CDR3 DNA follows: TGTGCCAGCAGTTACCCTGGAGCCCAGTACTTC.

The chain is built from TRBV7-6 and TRBJ1-1, with D tentatively TRBD1 (6 bases). CDR1 SGHVS and CDR2 FNYEAQ come from the germline V gene. The CDR3 consists of 14 residues. Trimming pared 1 base from V and 1 base from J, leaving 7 bases between. The CDR3 here is CASSLGGPNTEAFF. The CDR3 DNA follows: TGTGCCAGCAGCTTAGGGGGGCCGAACACTGAAGCTTTCTTT.

The chain uses TRBV2 and TRBJ1-5, with a weak D call TRBD1 (6 bases). Germline V gene lookup returns CDR1 SNHLY and CDR2 FYNNEI. The CDR3 runs 15 residues. The germline V and J ends were trimmed by 4 bases and 1 base, with 11 bases remaining between them. This CDR3 reads CASSGWGGSNQPQHF. The CDR3 bases are TGTGCCAGCAGTGGGTGGGGGGGCAGCAATCAGCCCCAGCATTTT.

The V gene is TRBV27, the J gene TRBJ2-2; D remains ambiguous. The V gene lost 6 bases and the J gene lost 9 bases, with 11 bases spanning the gap. Germline-derived CDR1 and CDR2 are MNHEY and SMNVEV (reference sequence). This CDR3 is 12 amino acids long. The DNA for the CDR3 is TGTGCCAGCAGCCATACACCTTGGGAGCTGTTTTTT. It codes for CASSHTPWELFF.

The chain has TRBV15 and TRBJ1-5; D unclear. Trimming removed 3 bases from V and 4 bases from J, with 10 bases in between. Germline values: CDR1 LNHNV, CDR2 YYDKDF (reference sequence). The CDR3 totals 14 residues. CDR3 DNA sequence: TGTGCCACCAGCAGGGGCCAGGAAAATCAGCCCCAGCATTTT. Translating it yields CATSRGQENQPQHF.

The CDR3 here is CASSSPGQSKGDTQYF. The DNA of the CDR3 is TGTGCCAGCAGCTCCCCGGGACAGTCAAAAGGAGATACGCAGTATTTT. The gene calls are TRBV7-2 and TRBJ2-3; 7 nucleotides agree with TRBD1. The V and J ends lost 4 bases and 5 bases, in that order; junction bases with no gene match: 12. The CDR3 is made up of 16 amino acids. Germline V gene data show CDR1 as SGHTA and CDR2 as FQGNSA.

This chain connects TRBV12-5 to TRBJ1-2; no firm D call. CDR1 and CDR2 from the germline V gene are LGHNT and FRNRAP. The CDR3 runs 15 residues. V was clipped by 0 bases and J by 4 bases, with 12 bases between them. CDR3 in amino acids: CASGLVLGSLYGYTF. In DNA, the CDR3 is TGTGCTAGTGGTTTGGTACTAGGCAGTCTCTATGGCTACACCTTC.

This chain connects TRBV6-6 to TRBJ1-4; 9 nucleotides line up with TRBD1. CDR1 is MNHNY, CDR2 SVGAGI, per germline (reference sequence). This CDR3 is built from 12 residues. V dropped 6 bases and J dropped 11; count of bases not matched to a gene: 4. The CDR3 DNA sequence: TGTGCCAGCAGCCGACAGGGGGGGAAACTGTTTTTT. This encodes CASSRQGGKLFF.

V gene TRBV27 combines with J gene TRBJ2-1; 11 positions match TRBD2. The CDR3 totals 17 residues. The germline V gene has CDR1 MNHEY and CDR2 SMNVEV (reference sequence). With 3 bases clipped from V and 6 bases from J, the junction kept 10 bases outside the gene matches. CDR3 coding DNA: TGTGCCAGCAGTTTTGGGTTAACCGGACTAGCGGGCAATGAGCAGTTCTTC. Residues: CASSFGLTGLAGNEQFF.

The chain links TRBV7-2 to TRBJ2-7; D may be TRBD1 (6 bases). The germline CDR1 and CDR2 sequences are SGHTA and FQGNSA. V dropped 3 bases and J dropped 5 bases, with 8 bases sitting between them. CDR3 length: 12 residues. The DNA of the CDR3 is TGTGCCAGCAGCTTTGGACAGCACGAGCAGTACTTC. It yields the protein CASSFGQHEQYF.

This clone came up a few times. The rearrangement links TRBV4-1 to TRBJ1-1, with unresolved D. Germline V gives CDR1 MGHRA, CDR2 YSYEKL. This CDR3 has 15 amino acids. V was shortened by 1 base and J by 0 bases, with 9 bases between the two germline ends. The DNA of the CDR3 is TGCGCCAGCAGCCAAGGTCCAGGCATGAACACTGAAGCTTTCTTT. Protein product: CASSQGPGMNTEAFF.

V and J are TRBV19 and TRBJ2-7; tentative D call: TRBD2 (6 bases). The CDR3 spans 15 residues. Germline V gives CDR1 LNHDA, CDR2 SQIVND (reference sequence). The ends were cut back, 3 bases at V and 0 bases at J, with 12 bases in the middle. The CDR3 loop reads CASSIGGGFSYEQYF. Written as DNA, the CDR3 is TGTGCCAGTAGTATTGGTGGGGGGTTCTCCTACGAGCAGTACTTC.